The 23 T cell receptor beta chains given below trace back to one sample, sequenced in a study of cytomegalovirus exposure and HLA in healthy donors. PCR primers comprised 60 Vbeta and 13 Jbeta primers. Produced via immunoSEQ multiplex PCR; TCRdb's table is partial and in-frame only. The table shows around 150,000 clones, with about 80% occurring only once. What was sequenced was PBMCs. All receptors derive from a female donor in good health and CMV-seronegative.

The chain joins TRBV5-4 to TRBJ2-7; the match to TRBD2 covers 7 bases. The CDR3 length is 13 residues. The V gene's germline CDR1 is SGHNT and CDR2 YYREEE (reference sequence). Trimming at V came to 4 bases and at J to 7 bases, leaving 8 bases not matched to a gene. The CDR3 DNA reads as TGTGCCAGCAGCATAAGACTAGCTCGGGAGCAGTACTTC. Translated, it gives CASSIRLAREQYF.

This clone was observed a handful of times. This CDR3 is CSVAISRANTIYF. The DNA for the CDR3 is TGCAGCGTTGCAATATCCAGGGCAAACACCATATATTTT. The V gene is TRBV29-1, the J gene TRBJ1-3; the D gene is possibly TRBD1 (5 bases). In germline, CDR1 is SQVTM, CDR2 ANQGSEA. The CDR3 is 13 residues long. V lost 4 bases to trimming and J lost 6 bases, with 13 bases between them. Based on the CDR3 plus reference TRBV29-1 and TRBJ1-3, the full variable domain is SAVISQKPSRDICQRGTSLTIQCQVDSQVTMMFWYRQQPGQSLTLIATANQGSEATYESGFVIDKFPISRPNLTFSTLTVSNMSPEDSSIYLCSVAISRANTIYFGEGSWLTVV.

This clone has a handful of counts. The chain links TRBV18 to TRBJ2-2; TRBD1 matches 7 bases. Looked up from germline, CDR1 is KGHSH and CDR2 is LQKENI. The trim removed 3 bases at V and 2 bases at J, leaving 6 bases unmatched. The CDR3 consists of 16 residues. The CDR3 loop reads CASSPRTGGNTGELFF. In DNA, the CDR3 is TGTGCCAGCTCACCCCGGACAGGAGGAAACACCGGGGAGCTGTTTTTT.

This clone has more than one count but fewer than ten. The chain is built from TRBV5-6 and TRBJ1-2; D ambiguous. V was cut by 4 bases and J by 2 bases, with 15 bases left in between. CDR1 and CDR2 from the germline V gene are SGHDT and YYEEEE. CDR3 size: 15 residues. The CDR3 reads CASSRGTGNNYGYTF. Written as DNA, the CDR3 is TGTGCCAGCAGCCGGGGTACGGGGAACAACTATGGCTACACCTTC.

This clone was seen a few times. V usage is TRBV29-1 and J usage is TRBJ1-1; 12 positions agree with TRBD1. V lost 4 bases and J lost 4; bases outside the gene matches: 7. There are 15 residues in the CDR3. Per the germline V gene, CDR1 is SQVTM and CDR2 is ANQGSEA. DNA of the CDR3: TGCAGCGTTGGTGGGACAGGGGGCTCGGGCACTGAAGCTTTCTTT. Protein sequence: CSVGGTGGSGTEAFF.

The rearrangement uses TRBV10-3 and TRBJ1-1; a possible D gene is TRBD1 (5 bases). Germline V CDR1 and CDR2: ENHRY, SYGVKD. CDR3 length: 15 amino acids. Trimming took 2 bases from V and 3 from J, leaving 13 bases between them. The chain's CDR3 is CAISEEVREYTEAFF. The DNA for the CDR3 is TGTGCCATCAGTGAGGAGGTCAGGGAATACACTGAAGCTTTCTTT.

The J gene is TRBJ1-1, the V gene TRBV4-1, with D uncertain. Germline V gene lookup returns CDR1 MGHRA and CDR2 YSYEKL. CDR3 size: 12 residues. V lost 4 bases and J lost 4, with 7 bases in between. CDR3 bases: TGCGCCAGCAGCCGCGGTGGCACTGAAGCTTTCTTT. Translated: CASSRGGTEAFF.

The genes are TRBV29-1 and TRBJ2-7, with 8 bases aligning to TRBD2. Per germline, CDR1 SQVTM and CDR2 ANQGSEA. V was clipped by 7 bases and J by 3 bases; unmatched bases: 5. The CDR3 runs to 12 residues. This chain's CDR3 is CSGSGTSYEQYF. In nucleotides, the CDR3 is TGCAGCGGATCCGGGACTAGCTACGAGCAGTACTTC.

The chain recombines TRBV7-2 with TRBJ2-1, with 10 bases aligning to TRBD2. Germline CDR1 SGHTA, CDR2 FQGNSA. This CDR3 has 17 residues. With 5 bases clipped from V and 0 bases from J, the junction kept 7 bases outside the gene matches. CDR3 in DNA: TGTGCCAGCAGCGCAACCTCTAGCGGGAGCTCCTACAATGAGCAGTTCTTC. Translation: CASSATSSGSSYNEQFF.

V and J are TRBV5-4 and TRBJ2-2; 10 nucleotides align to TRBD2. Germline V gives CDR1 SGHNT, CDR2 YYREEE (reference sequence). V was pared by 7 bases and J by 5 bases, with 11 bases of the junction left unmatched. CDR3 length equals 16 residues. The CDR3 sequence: CASEGGAGGQTGELFF. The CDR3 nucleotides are TGTGCCAGCGAAGGTGGAGCGGGGGGGCAAACCGGGGAGCTGTTTTTT. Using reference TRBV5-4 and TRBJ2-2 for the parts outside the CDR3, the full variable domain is ETGVTQSPTHLIKTRGQQVTLRCSSQSGHNTVSWYQQALGQGPQFIFQYYREEENGRGNFPPRFSGLQFPNYSSELNVNALELDDSALYLCASEGGAGGQTGELFFGEGSRLTVL.

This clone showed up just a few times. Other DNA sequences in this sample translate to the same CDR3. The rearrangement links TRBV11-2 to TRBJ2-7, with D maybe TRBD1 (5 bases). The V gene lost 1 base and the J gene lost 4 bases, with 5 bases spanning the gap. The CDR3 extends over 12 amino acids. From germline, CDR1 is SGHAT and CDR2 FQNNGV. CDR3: CASSLAGYEQYF. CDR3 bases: TGTGCCAGCAGCTTAGCAGGGTACGAGCAGTACTTC.

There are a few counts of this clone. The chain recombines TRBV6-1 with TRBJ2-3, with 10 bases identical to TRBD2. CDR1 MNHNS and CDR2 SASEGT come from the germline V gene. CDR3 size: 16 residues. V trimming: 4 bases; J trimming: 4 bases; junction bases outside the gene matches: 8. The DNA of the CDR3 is TGTGCCAGCAGTGGTAGCGGGGGGTCGGGGGCAGATACGCAGTATTTT. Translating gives CASSGSGGSGADTQYF.

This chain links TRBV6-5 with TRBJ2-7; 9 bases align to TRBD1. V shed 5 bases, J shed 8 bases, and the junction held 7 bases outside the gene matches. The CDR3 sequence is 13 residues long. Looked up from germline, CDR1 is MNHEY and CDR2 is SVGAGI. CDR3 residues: CASSTGGTRKQYF. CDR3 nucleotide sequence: TGTGCCAGCAGTACAGGGGGCACCCGGAAGCAGTACTTC.

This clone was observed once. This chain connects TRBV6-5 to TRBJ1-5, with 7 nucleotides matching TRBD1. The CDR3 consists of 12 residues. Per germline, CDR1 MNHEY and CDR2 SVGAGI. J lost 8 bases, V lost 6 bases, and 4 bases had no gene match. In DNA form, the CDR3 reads TGTGCCAGCAGCCCAGGGGGAAAGCCCCAGCATTTT. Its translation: CASSPGGKPQHF.

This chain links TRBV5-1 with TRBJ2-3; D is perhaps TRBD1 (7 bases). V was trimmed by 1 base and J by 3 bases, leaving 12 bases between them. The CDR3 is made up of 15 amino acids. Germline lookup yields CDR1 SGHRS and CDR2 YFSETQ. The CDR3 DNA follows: TGCGCCAGCAGCTTGACCCCAGGGGGGACAGATACGCAGTATTTT. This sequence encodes CASSLTPGGTDTQYF.

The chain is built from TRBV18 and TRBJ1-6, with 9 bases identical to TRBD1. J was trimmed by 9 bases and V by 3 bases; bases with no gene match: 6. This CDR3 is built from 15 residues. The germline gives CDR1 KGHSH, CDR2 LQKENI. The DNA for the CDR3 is TGTGCCAGCTCACCTCGGACAGGGGACGGTTCACCCCTCCACTTT. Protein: CASSPRTGDGSPLHF.

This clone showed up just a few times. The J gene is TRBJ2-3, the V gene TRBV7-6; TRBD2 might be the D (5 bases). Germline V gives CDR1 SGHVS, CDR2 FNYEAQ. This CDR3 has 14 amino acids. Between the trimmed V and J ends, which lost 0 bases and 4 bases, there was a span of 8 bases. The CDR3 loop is CASSLAAEADTQYF. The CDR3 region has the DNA TGTGCCAGCAGCTTAGCAGCGGAGGCAGATACGCAGTATTTT. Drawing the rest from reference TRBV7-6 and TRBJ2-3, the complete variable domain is GAGVSQSPRYKVTKRGQDVALRCDPISGHVSLYWYRQALGQGPEFLTYFNYEAQQDKSGLPNDRFSAERPEGSISTLTIQRTEQRDSAMYRCASSLAAEADTQYFGPGTRLTVL.

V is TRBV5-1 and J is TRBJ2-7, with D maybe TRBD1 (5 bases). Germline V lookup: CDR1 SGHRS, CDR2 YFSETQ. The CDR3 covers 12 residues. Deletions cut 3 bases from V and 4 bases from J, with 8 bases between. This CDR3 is CASSSQGYEQYF. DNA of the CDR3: TGCGCCAGCAGCTCGCAGGGTTACGAGCAGTACTTC.

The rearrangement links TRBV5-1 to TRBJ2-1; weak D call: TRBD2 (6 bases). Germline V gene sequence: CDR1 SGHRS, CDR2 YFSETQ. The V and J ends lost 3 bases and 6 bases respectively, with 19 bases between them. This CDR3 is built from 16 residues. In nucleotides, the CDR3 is TGCGCCAGCAGCTACCCCCCCGGGACTGCAGGCAATGAGCAGTTCTTC. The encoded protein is CASSYPPGTAGNEQFF.

The CDR3 DNA reads as TGTGCCAGCAGCACCGACAGGGGATTCTCCTACGAGCAGTACTTC. It yields the protein CASSTDRGFSYEQYF. V is TRBV5-5 and J is TRBJ2-7, with 8 bases that match TRBD1. From germline, CDR1 is SGHKS and CDR2 YYEKEE (reference sequence). V gave up 4 bases and J gave up 0 bases; unmatched junction bases: 6. The length of the CDR3 is 15 residues.

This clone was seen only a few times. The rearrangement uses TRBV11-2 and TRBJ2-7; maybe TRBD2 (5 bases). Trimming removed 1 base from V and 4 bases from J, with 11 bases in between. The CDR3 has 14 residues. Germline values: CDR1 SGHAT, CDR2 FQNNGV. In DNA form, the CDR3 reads TGTGCCAGCAGCTTAGTCGGGGAGTTGTACGAGCAGTACTTC. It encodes CASSLVGELYEQYF. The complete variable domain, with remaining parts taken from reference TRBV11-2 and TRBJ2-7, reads EAGVAQSPRYKIIEKRQSVAFWCNPISGHATLYWYQQILGQGPKLLIQFQNNGVVDDSQLPKDRFSAERLKGVDSTLKIQPAKLEDSAVYLCASSLVGELYEQYFGPGTRLTVT.

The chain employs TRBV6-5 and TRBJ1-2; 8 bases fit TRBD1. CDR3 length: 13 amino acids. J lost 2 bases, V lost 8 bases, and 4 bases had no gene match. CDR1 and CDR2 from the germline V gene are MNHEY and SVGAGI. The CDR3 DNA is TGTGCCAGCGCAAGACAGGGGAACTATGGCTACACCTTC. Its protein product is CASARQGNYGYTF.

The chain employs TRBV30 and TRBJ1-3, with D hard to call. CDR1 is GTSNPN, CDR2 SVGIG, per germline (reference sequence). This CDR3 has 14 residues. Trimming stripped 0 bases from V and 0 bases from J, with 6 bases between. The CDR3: CAWSVEGSGNTIYF. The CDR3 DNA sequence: TGTGCCTGGAGTGTGGAGGGCTCTGGAAACACCATATATTTT.